Included here is one T cell receptor (beta chain) sequence, with context. Its antigen is unknown. No per-base quality is available; no much larger clone lies one base away. Receptor amplification or capture employed the immunoSEQ multiplex PCR assay. For the multiplex PCR, a mixture combining 60 forward primers for TCR Vbeta segments and 13 reverse primers for TCR Jbeta segments was used. A multiplex PCR assay on genomic DNA amplified the CDR3 region of rearranged TCR beta genes. On the Illumina HiSeq System, the amplified TCR beta libraries were sequenced as 87-base-pair reads. The paper's processing steps were these. A later analysis tallied 70 million to 100 million unique TCR beta chains across the 666 repertoires, and about 10 million of those chains were shared by two or more donors. To remove PCR and sequencing errors, raw reads were error-corrected and collapsed into unique sequences using a nearest-neighbor algorithm that merged closely related sequences. Alignment of CDR3 sequences to IMGT reference sequences was used to assign V, D and J gene segments. Each retained sequence needed at least a six-nucleotide match to both a V gene segment and a J gene segment. Rearrangements were called productive when the CDR3 lacked stop codons and stayed in frame with V and J; all others were non-productive. CDR3 was defined by IMGT convention, running from the second conserved V-encoded cysteine to the conserved J-encoded phenylalanine. Sequences without an unambiguous match to a single V gene segment were excluded from the earlier analysis of approximately 600 of the donors. An earlier analysis of a few hundred of the donors called V segments functional above 56.7% productive rearrangements and segregating when the between-donor standard deviation exceeded 5%. A statistical classification framework was built for diagnosing cytomegalovirus status from the catalog of TCR beta chain sequences. A later analysis assigned V and J genes by comparing TCR nucleotide sequences with IMGT/GENE-DB human TR gene sequences. In a later analysis, CDR3 sequences and most-parsimonious VDJ recombination scenarios were assigned using the TCRdist pipeline. In a later analysis, each TCR beta chain was defined by its CDR3 amino acid sequence together with its V-gene family, and reads lacking a unique V-gene family were excluded. As a way to deal with suspected cross-contamination and a sequencing artifact, a later analysis dropped more than 500 nucleotide sequences that were highly shared and had low generation probability. In a later analysis, a clonal expansion index for each public chain was calculated from normalized within-repertoire ranks of inferred template counts. Generation probabilities in a later analysis came from a VDJ recombination model fitted to out-of-frame rearrangements, and those results were checked against IGoR. Hypergeometric tests were used in a later analysis to score TCR-TCR, TCR-HLA and TCR-CMV co-occurrence, with a repertoire-size bias correction applied to the TCR pairs. A later analysis estimated false discovery rates by permuting HLA or CMV assignments 20 times. In a later analysis, co-occurring TCRs were grouped using DBSCAN, and TCRdist sequence similarity was added for clustering within HLA-allele-positive subsets. Co-occurrence clustering excluded repertoires with fewer than 30,000 or more than 120,000 public chains, plus five with anomalous nucleotide sharing. This immuneACCESS table, as held by TCRdb, lists in-frame sequences with V and J called but not all clones. Of the missing ones, under half trace to an unresolved V gene in checked studies; the others have no known cause. V and J calls and clone size follow that table, whereas D and trimming were derived from the DNA. For this sample there are some 94,000 clones; around 73% appear just once. The top ten clonotypes cover 3% to 3.5% of the sample.

The data were taken from a study of cytomegalovirus exposure and HLA in healthy donors (dated 2017 in TCRdb). Study-level background: According to an earlier analysis of 587 of the donors, about 180 million T cells yielded 117 million unique TCR beta sequences and about 300 Gb of sequence data. An early release that covered about 600 HLA-typed donors contained approximately 300 gigabases of sequencing data and tens of millions of unique TCR sequences. The genetic ancestry cluster associated with self-reported Caucasian donors included 81% of the 300 to 450 genotyped donors. The aim of the study was to test whether cataloging public T cell receptors could identify signatures of past pathogen exposure. The T cell repertoires of some 700 subjects were profiled by immunosequencing and related to cytomegalovirus serostatus. Besides the first cohort of roughly 660 subjects, a separate validation cohort made up of 90 to 150 different subjects was used. High-throughput TCR immunosequencing, statistical association of individual TCRs with disease status, and machine learning were combined to predict cytomegalovirus infection status. A later analysis re-examined previously published TCR beta repertoires from more than 600 donors and added high-resolution HLA genotyping to investigate patterns of TCR occurrence. Rather than using new phenotypic data, the later analysis identified candidate immune exposures from TCR beta sequences and from how often those sequences occurred across donors. An earlier analysis of 587 of the donors used high-throughput TCR beta sequencing to judge whether each TCR beta V gene segment behaved as functional or pseudogenic. Donor age, sex, ethnicity and CMV serostatus were compiled alongside the repertoire data. A later genetic analysis took genome-wide SNP genotypes for about 65% of the roughly 670 donors and used that subset as a discovery cohort. Every discovery cohort repertoire had been produced on one sequencing platform. Both class I and class II loci were covered by HLA typing, at four-digit resolution. Typing coverage differed by locus: A, B, C, DRB1 and DQB1 were typed in about 620-630 donors, DQA1 in 522, DPA1 in 600 to 610, and DPB1 in around 490. Because of strong linkage in the cohort, five DR-DQ haplotypes were treated as single units for association and clustering. Across 300 to 500 genotyped donors of the cohort, an average of about 240,000 unique TCR beta nucleotide sequences per donor were sequenced, and roughly 20% of those sequences were non-productive. The paper as a whole reports these results and caveats: Compared with equally common non-associated chains, HLA-associated TCR beta chains in a later analysis were more clonally expanded and had lower generation probabilities. In a later genetic analysis, fewer N-insertions in productive TCRs were reported among donors in an Asian-associated ancestry cluster than the 666-donor mean. A later analysis associated some 17,000 TCR beta sequences with specific HLA alleles at a false discovery rate of 0.05. The earlier analysis of approximately 560 of the donors excluded roughly 16 rarely observed V segments, including chromosome 9 orphons, because counts were too low. A later analysis found that TCR association rates varied across HLA loci, with DRB1 alleles showing the most associated TCRs and HLA-C alleles the fewest. The presence/absence analyses assumed that sequencing depth was roughly uniform across donors, and that assumption may not be true. Assigning TCR associations to individual alleles was difficult when HLA alleles, especially DR and DQ, strongly co-occurred. A further reported finding was that TCR beta sequences accurately predicted the HLA-A and HLA-B alleles for most subjects in the first cohort. In the study, 150 to 200 TCR beta chains were listed as associated with cytomegalovirus. An association between a missense DCLRE1C variant and V-gene and J-gene trimming of TCR beta chains was found in a later genetic analysis and replicated in an independent cohort. Most TCR sequences were seen in very few donors, while some public TCRs were found in many individuals. Correlated functional status among segregating V segments might be attributable to linkage disequilibrium, but an unknown experimental factor could not be ruled out. In vitro tests confirmed that three of the cytomegalovirus-associated TCR beta chains recognize cytomegalovirus antigens. Because some donors lacked HLA typing at each locus, the association tests relied only on the typed subset. In both the original and validation cohorts, the classifier was reported to diagnose cytomegalovirus status with high specificity and sensitivity. The authors suggested that the approach could potentially be generalized to other disease states and immunological phenotypes. In an earlier analysis of about 600 of the donors, most TCR beta V segments appeared in productive rearrangements about 87% or about 30% of the time, broadly matching IMGT annotations. The sequencing pipeline was judged likely to have produced a cluster of highly shared sequence variants as a technical artifact. A later analysis reported that several top co-occurrence clusters appeared linked to parvovirus B19, influenza, CMV and Epstein-Barr virus. The cohort was sequenced for TCR beta chains only, and without alpha or paired-chain data the features that could be detected were limited. The 87-base-pair reads could not distinguish some IMGT-functional V segments, including TRBV6-2 and TRBV6-3, so those segments were excluded. A later analysis found that most CMV-associated TCR beta chains appeared HLA-restricted, with HLA associations seemingly driven largely by CMV exposure. CMV serostatus was the only immune exposure information available for the cohort.

CDR1 and CDR2, per the germline V gene (reference sequence), are MNHEY and SMNVEV. Here V drops 5 bases and J drops 6 bases, and the junction holds 8 bases not matched to any gene. Its CDR3 holds 15 amino acids, cysteine through phenylalanine. The entry retains the CDR3 DNA only, 45 bases that are in frame from base 1. In total, 600 or so healthy bone marrow donors made up the cohort. At the time of sampling, all cohort members were nominally healthy, though unrecorded immune exposures were likely present. The donor was CMV seronegative and was included in the group of several hundred seronegative cohort members. A peripheral blood sample was collected from each donor, and TCR beta sequencing was performed on peripheral blood mononuclear cells. The Qiagen DNeasy Blood Extraction Kit was used to extract genomic DNA from the blood cell samples.

The chain is made from TRBV27 and TRBJ2-1, with 9 bases aligning to TRBD1. This TCR came from a man aged 40-50 years in good health and CMV-seronegative. The specimen sequenced was PBMCs. The nucleotide sequence is TGTGCCAGCAGTCCGAACAGGGGGCTAAGCAATGAGCAGTTCTTC. This is translated as CASSPNRGLSNEQFF.